These 18 T cell receptor beta chains share one sample of origin, sequenced in a study of regulatory and conventional T cells in breast cancer. MiXCR was run by TCRdb on the PCR reads, yielding one entry per CDR3 protein. Here the sample spans approximately 9,600 distinct CDR3 sequences, 34% being singletons. The specimen sequenced was conventional T cells from blood. Receptors originate from a male donor in good health.

As for this clonotype: A read error may explain this, as a much larger clone is one base away. V and J are TRBV18 and TRBJ1-5; D is possibly TRBD1 (6 bases). V gave up 7 bases and J gave up 0 bases, with 10 bases separating them. This CDR3 comprises 14 residues. Germline V gene lookup returns CDR1 KGHSH and CDR2 LQKENI. CDR3 residues: CASLPGASNQPQHF. The CDR3, as DNA: TGTGCCAGCTTACCGGGGGCTAGCAATCAGCCCCAGCATTTT.

Concerning this clonotype itself: The junction and the germline gene differ at one end; a read error may be behind it. The genes are TRBV4-2 and TRBJ2-7; no clear D. CDR3 length: 16 residues. CDR1 is LGHNA, CDR2 YNFKEQ, per germline. CDR3 protein: CASSPSAKGSLYERYF. The CDR3 DNA reads as TGCGCCAGCAGCCCCTCAGCGAAAGGGTCACTTTACGAGCGGTACTTC.

DNA for the CDR3: TGTGCCAGCAGCCTACTAGCGGGGGGGCCCAACGAGCAGTACTTC. It codes for CASSLLAGGPNEQYF. The rearrangement uses TRBV5-4 and TRBJ2-7; 13 positions agree with TRBD2. Unmatched junction bases numbered 6, after V lost 4 bases and J lost 5 bases. CDR1 is SGHNT and CDR2 is YYREEE in the germline V gene (reference sequence). This CDR3 contains 15 residues.

CDR3 in amino acids: CASSLSKRGGELFF. Here the CDR3 DNA reads TGTGCCAGCAGCTTGTCTAAACGGGGCGGGGAGCTGTTTTTT. This chain joins TRBV7-2 and TRBJ2-2, with a possible D match to TRBD2 (5 bases). CDR1 and CDR2 from the germline V gene are SGHTA and FQGNSA. This CDR3 has 14 amino acids. Trimming left V 3 bases short and J 7 bases short, with 12 bases between.

By its share, this clonotype is medium-sized. This rearrangement joins TRBV7-2 to TRBJ2-5; D is unresolved. Germline V gene sequence: CDR1 SGHTA, CDR2 FQGNSA. CDR3 size: 15 residues. V lost 7 bases to trimming and J lost 4 bases, with 19 bases between them. The CDR3 DNA sequence: TGTGCCAGCAACGACCCTGGGTTTCTTGGAGAGACCCAGTACTTC. Encoded protein: CASNDPGFLGETQYF.

This clonotype is medium-sized (0.01 to 0.1%). The rearrangement joins TRBV7-9 to TRBJ2-7; 8 nucleotides match TRBD2. Germline V gene data show CDR1 as SEHNR and CDR2 as FQNEAQ (reference sequence). The CDR3 runs 14 residues. V shed 5 bases, J shed 2 bases, and the junction held 5 bases outside the gene matches. This chain's CDR3 is CASSSSGVAYEQYF. CDR3 sequence (DNA): TGTGCCAGCAGCAGTAGCGGGGTAGCCTACGAGCAGTACTTC.

The chain links TRBV2 to TRBJ2-3, with D possibly being TRBD2 (6 bases). V gave up 1 base and J gave up 8 bases, with 16 bases separating them. CDR1 is SNHLY, CDR2 FYNNEI, per germline. CDR3 length: 15 residues. CDR3 residues: CASSEGGTAHGTQYF. For the CDR3, the DNA is TGTGCCAGCAGTGAAGGGGGGACTGCTCATGGTACGCAGTATTTT.

This clonotype is judged medium-sized. V gene TRBV18 combines with J gene TRBJ2-5, with D possibly matching TRBD1 (5 bases). The V gene lost 2 bases and the J gene lost 2 bases, with 12 bases spanning the gap. Germline V gene sequence: CDR1 KGHSH, CDR2 LQKENI. CDR3 size: 15 residues. The CDR3 loop reads CASSPKAGKQETQYF. Here the CDR3 DNA reads TGTGCCAGCTCACCAAAGGCAGGGAAACAAGAGACCCAGTACTTC.

The chain combines TRBV5-1 with TRBJ2-2; 7 bases are shared with TRBD1. V gave up 4 bases and J gave up 0 bases; unmatched junction bases: 3. The CDR3 is 15 amino acids. The germline gives CDR1 SGHRS, CDR2 YFSETQ. Here the CDR3 DNA reads TGCGCCAGCAGCGGGACAGCCGCGAACACCGGGGAGCTGTTTTTT. Protein sequence: CASSGTAANTGELFF.

This chain connects TRBV19 to TRBJ2-7; D is ambiguous. The CDR3 extends over 14 amino acids. The V gene lost 6 bases and the J gene lost 5 bases, with 17 bases spanning the gap. Germline assignment: CDR1 LNHDA and CDR2 SQIVND (reference sequence). In DNA form, the CDR3 reads TGTGCCAGTAGACCGACCGAAAAGGCCCACGAGCAGTACTTC. Its translation is CASRPTEKAHEQYF.

By sample share, this clonotype is medium-sized. The rearrangement uses TRBV7-2 and TRBJ2-1; 7 bases are shared with TRBD1. With 4 bases clipped from V and 0 bases from J, the junction kept 6 bases outside the gene matches. CDR1 SGHTA and CDR2 FQGNSA come from the germline V gene. The CDR3 totals 16 residues. CDR3 DNA sequence: TGTGCCAGCAGCTCCAAGACAGGGAGCTCCTACAATGAGCAGTTCTTC. The encoded protein is CASSSKTGSSYNEQFF.

The rearrangement joins TRBV5-1 to TRBJ1-2; 7 bases are shared with TRBD1. Trimming cost V 4 bases and J 0 bases; bases outside gene matches: 12. Per the germline V gene, CDR1 is SGHRS and CDR2 is YFSETQ. The CDR3 runs 17 residues. The CDR3 DNA sequence: TGCGCCAGCAGCCCGCGACAGGGTAGCGGAACTAACTATGGCTACACCTTC. Translated, it gives CASSPRQGSGTNYGYTF.

As regards this clonotype: A much larger clone sits a single nucleotide away, making a read error possible. The rearrangement links TRBV6-1 to TRBJ1-1, with D uncertain. The germline V and J ends were trimmed by 8 bases and 4 bases, with 11 bases remaining between them. Germline assignment: CDR1 MNHNS and CDR2 SASEGT. This CDR3 region has 12 residues. The CDR3 coding sequence is TGTGCCAGCTCAAGTTGGAGCACTGAAGCTTTCTTT. Translated, it gives CASSSWSTEAFF.

Comment on this clonotype: A much larger clone lies a single base off, so this may be a read error. Because the CDR3 is missing its conserved closing phenylalanine or tryptophan, this is likely a read error. The chain combines TRBV7-2 with TRBJ1-1; 7 bases agree with TRBD1. Looked up from germline, CDR1 is SGHTA and CDR2 is FQGNSA. The CDR3 spans 14 residues. The J segment lost 3 bases and the V segment lost 5 bases, leaving 6 bases of the junction unmatched. Here the CDR3 reads CASSMTGLDTEAFY. The CDR3 DNA sequence: TGTGCCAGCAGCATGACAGGGCTTGACACTGAAGCTTTCTAT.

As regards this clonotype: One base away lies a much larger clone, so this may be a sequencing read error. For the CDR3, the DNA is TGTGCCAGCAGTCCCGCACAAGGGGTGATGGAGCAGTACTTC. It yields the protein CASSPAQGVMEQYF. The chain employs TRBV2 and TRBJ2-7; possible D gene TRBD1, 5 bases. The CDR3 extends over 14 amino acids. CDR1 SNHLY and CDR2 FYNNEI come from the germline V gene. With 5 bases removed from V and 7 bases from J, the gap between germline ends came to 18 bases.

The J gene is TRBJ2-1, the V gene TRBV5-1; 9 bases align to TRBD1. The germline CDR1 and CDR2 sequences are SGHRS and YFSETQ. After removal of 3 bases from V and 6 bases from J, the junction contained 10 bases not matched to a gene. This CDR3 spans 16 amino acids. This CDR3 is CASSWGIRDRVNEQFF. CDR3 coding DNA: TGCGCCAGCAGCTGGGGGATCCGGGACAGGGTCAATGAGCAGTTCTTC. The full variable domain, completed using reference TRBV5-1 and TRBJ2-1, is KAGVTQTPRYLIKTRGQQVTLSCSPISGHRSVSWYQQTPGQGLQFLFEYFSETQRNKGNFPGRFSGRQFSNSRSEMNVSTLELGDSALYLCASSWGIRDRVNEQFFGPGTRLTVL.

The table lists this clonotype with a few counts. The rearrangement links TRBV11-2 to TRBJ2-4; maybe TRBD2 (8 bases). The germline gives CDR1 SGHAT, CDR2 FQNNGV. V shed 4 bases and J shed 0 bases, with 16 bases lying between them. The CDR3 contains 17 residues. CDR3 loop: CASSWRGDSLAKNIQYF. CDR3 in DNA: TGTGCCAGCAGCTGGCGGGGGGACAGCCTAGCCAAAAACATTCAGTACTTC.

The V gene is TRBV27, the J gene TRBJ2-4, with D possibly matching TRBD2 (5 bases). The ends were cut back, 6 bases at V and 0 bases at J, with 12 bases in the middle. Per germline, CDR1 MNHEY and CDR2 SMNVEV (reference sequence). The CDR3 is made up of 15 amino acids. CDR3 loop: CASRSTRVAKNIQYF. CDR3 bases: TGTGCCAGCAGGAGTACGAGGGTAGCCAAAAACATTCAGTACTTC.